The present TCR beta chain was sequenced within a study of shared clonotypes between healthy human individuals (dated by TCRdb to about 2020). Describing the broader study: A couple of women and three men aged 18 to 49 years were included in the cohort. For each donor, CD4 naive and CD4 memory were each run on three plates, CD8 naive on two plates, and CD8 memory on one plate. Blood TCR repertoires of a handful of healthy adults were deeply sequenced to estimate repertoire size and the extent of clonotype sharing between individuals. To increase sequencing depth and limit assay-specific biases, different laboratories used diverse techniques to prepare libraries and sequence TCR repertoires. Per donor, leukapheresis produced somewhere between about 0.85 and 9.5 billion PBMCs.

Note on this clone: Its antigen is currently not known. No qualities accompany the bases; no much larger clone lies one base away.

TCR CDR3 regions were amplified from genomic DNA by multiplex PCR using the deep immunoSEQ assay. Extracted genomic DNA from each cell subset was spread evenly across all wells of several immunoSEQ 96-well plates, with each plate serving as a replicate. For sorted subsets, each replicate PCR was loaded with roughly 190 ng genomic DNA, equivalent to 25,000 to 30,000 T cell genomes. The purified libraries were quantified using a Qubit 3.0 fluorometer, sized with a Bioanalyzer 2100, and then quantified again using the KAPA Library Quantification kit. Every immunoSEQ 96-well plate was sequenced on a dedicated single-read 150-cycle Illumina NextSeq 550 flow cell. The study's own analysis went as follows. The immunoSEQ output contained only junctional sequences without quality scores, so filtering could not match that applied to full-length reads. To assign V/J genes and CDR3, sequences were annotated using PyIR, a Python wrapper for IgBLAST v1.9, with IMGT germline references. Any read was removed if the V/J assignment was weak (E-value above 1e-6), the CDR3 was missing, or the read contained stop codons, out-of-frame junctions, or ambiguous translated residues. A V3J clonotype was defined by an identical inferred V gene, J gene, and CDR3 amino acid sequence. Percentage overlap between repertoires was calculated by dividing the number of shared unique clonotypes by the size of the smaller repertoire. RTK rarefaction, the Chao1 estimator, and Recon v2.1 estimates of unobserved clonotypes were used to assess repertoire richness. Generation probabilities were computed with OLGA for all TCRbeta clonotypes obtained by the gDNA method from a handful of donors. The clones in this table, taken by TCRdb from immuneACCESS, are in-frame only. Not every clone is retained; where verified, under half of the shortfall comes from an unresolved V gene, and the cause of the rest is unknown. The DNA gave D and trimming, while V, J and clone size come from that table. This sample gives about 380,000 clones in total; roughly 96% of them show up just once. The top ten clones comprise 0.32% of the sample.

Donors were healthy HIV-negative adults with no recently reported acute infections or vaccinations. Only Caucasian adults living in Nashville, Tennessee, USA were represented among the donors. The CD8 memory samples were a combination of magnetically selected CD45RO+ cells and CCR7-negative CD45RA+ effector memory (TemRA) cells. After blood collection by leukapheresis, PBMCs were isolated using Ficoll-Histopaque density gradient centrifugation and then cryopreserved in the vapor phase of liquid nitrogen. Analytical flow cytometry was used to check the purity and quantity of every magnetically sorted T cell population. Genomic DNA was isolated from each sorted fraction and quantified by UV absorbance on a Nanodrop 2000c. Broader findings and caveats from the paper: When a handful of donors were compared, the shared fraction of clonotypes was 5% to 6.5% for naive CD4, 3.5% for naive CD8, 2.3% for memory CD4, and roughly 0.43% for memory CD8. Only blood was sampled, and tissue TCR repertoires likely differ from those in blood. Naive subsets generally had larger estimated clonotype richness than memory subsets. Incomplete sequencing was indicated by rarefaction of sorted-subset datasets, despite the large sequencing depth. Pairwise subsampling indicated that sequencing depth was expected to affect the degree of clonotype sharing among donors. Higher generation probabilities were observed for clonotypes shared by all four sorted-subset donors than for non-shared clonotypes. Because the study included only a small number of donors, the genetic and exposure-history diversity represented was limited.

Reading the germline V gene gives CDR1 SGDLS and CDR2 YYNGEE. Including cysteine and phenylalanine, the CDR3 has 15 amino acids. Only the CDR3 portion is preserved as DNA: 45 bases, with reading frame beginning at the first base. Relative to germline, V is 0 bases shorter and J is 1 base shorter, with 10 bases between their ends. Source material: memory CD8+ T cells sorted from blood. The sample's cell subset or site label, in plain terms: CD45RO+ cells pooled with CCR7-negative TemRA cells. This TCR was recovered from a man aged 30 to 45 in good health. Rearrangement joined TRBV9 to TRBJ2-5; TRBD2 is possibly the D segment (6 matching bases). The DNA reads TGTGCCAGCAGCGTAGGGCCGGGGGTCCAAGAGACCCAGTACTTC. It codes for CASSVGPGVQETQYF.